Presented here are 16 T cell receptor beta chains from one specimen sequenced in a study of vaccination and CD4 T cells after COVID-19. Cultured CD4+ T-cell DNA underwent Oncomine TCR Beta short-read sequencing. After culture, CD4+ T cells served as the source for genomic DNA extraction. TCRdb re-called the PCR reads through MiXCR, storing one row per CDR3 protein. The table has just over 7,500 distinct CDR3 sequences, more than 30% seen once. Stated treatment: approximately 9-day PBMC culture with coronavirus spike peptide pools or control peptides (ViraFEST assay). According to the study, CD4+ T cells from the unexposed donor were gathered ahead of the COVID-19 pandemic (2011-2018). These receptors lack a known antigen. Sequencing was performed on CD4+ T cells from blood, cultured in vitro. All receptors derive from a human donor in good health.

The V and J genes are TRBV18 and TRBJ1-1; TRBD1 matches 9 bases. V lost 3 bases and J lost 3; bases outside the gene matches: 8. The CDR3 runs 16 residues. Germline CDR1 KGHSH, CDR2 LQKENI. CDR3 in DNA: TGTGCCAGCTCACCTCTACCACAGGGGGCTGACACTGAAGCTTTCTTT. Translation: CASSPLPQGADTEAFF.

The gene calls are TRBV6-4 and TRBJ2-2; D may be TRBD2 (6 bases). This CDR3 is 14 amino acids long. Germline V gene lookup returns CDR1 MRHNA and CDR2 SNTAGT. V lost 2 bases and J 3 bases, leaving 7 bases between the germline ends. CDR3 DNA sequence: TGTGCCAGCAGTGACGGAGGGGACACCGGGGAGCTGTTTTTT. It is translated as CASSDGGDTGELFF.

V usage is TRBV15 and J usage is TRBJ2-1; possibly TRBD1 for D (6 bases). Germline CDR1 is LNHNV and CDR2 is YYDKDF (reference sequence). The V and J ends lost 4 bases and 6 bases respectively, with 16 bases between them. The CDR3 totals 15 residues. The CDR3 spells CATSMIRGGGNEQFF. The CDR3 DNA follows: TGTGCCACCAGCATGATCAGGGGTGGGGGCAATGAGCAGTTCTTC.

This chain joins TRBV27 and TRBJ2-1; D might be TRBD2 (6 bases). Germline loops: CDR1 MNHEY, CDR2 SMNVEV (reference sequence). CDR3 length: 15 amino acids. V lost 9 bases, J lost 5 bases, and 20 bases lay in between. The CDR3 nucleotides are TGTGCCAGTTCGGGGCAGGGAACGGGGGACAATGAGCAGTTCTTC. Protein sequence: CASSGQGTGDNEQFF.

In DNA, the CDR3 is TGCAGTGCTAGAGGGCTAGCGGGAGGCAACAATGAGCAGTTCTTC. Encoded protein: CSARGLAGGNNEQFF. V is TRBV20-1 and J is TRBJ2-1, with 11 bases identical to TRBD2. The CDR3 extends over 15 amino acids. In germline, CDR1 is DFQATT, CDR2 SNEGSKA (reference sequence). Unmatched junction bases numbered 4, after V lost 1 base and J lost 5 bases.

The chain is built from TRBV7-9 and TRBJ1-1; D unclear. Trimming cost V 5 bases and J 5 bases, with 15 bases left between them. In germline, CDR1 is SEHNR, CDR2 FQNEAQ (reference sequence). The CDR3 is 14 residues long. The CDR3 DNA follows: TGTGCCAGCAGCCCGGACGGGATGGGGACTGAAGCTTTCTTT. This gives the protein CASSPDGMGTEAFF. The full variable domain, its missing parts supplied by reference TRBV7-9 and TRBJ1-1, is DTGVSQNPRHKITKRGQNVTFRCDPISEHNRLYWYRQTLGQGPEFLTYFQNEAQLEKSRLLSDRFSAERPKGSFSTLEIQRTEQGDSAMYLCASSPDGMGTEAFFGQGTRLTVV.

A few counts support this clonotype. The chain has TRBV6-2 or TRBV6-3 and TRBJ1-3; D uncertain. The V gene's germline CDR1 is MNHEY and CDR2 SVGEGT. Trimming shortened V by 2 bases and J by 4 bases, and 3 bases separated the two germline ends. This CDR3 comprises 12 residues. CDR3 in DNA: TGTGCCAGCAGTTACCCCGGAAACACCATATATTTT. Translating gives CASSYPGNTIYF.

The chain has TRBV28 and TRBJ2-7; the match to TRBD2 covers 10 bases. The length of the CDR3 is 15 residues. Trimming at V came to 6 bases and at J to 0 bases, leaving 5 bases not matched to a gene. CDR1 MDHEN and CDR2 SYDVKM come from the germline V gene. CDR3 bases: TGTGCCAGCAGACCCGGGACTAGCGACTCCTACGAGCAGTACTTC. It encodes CASRPGTSDSYEQYF.

The gene calls are TRBV20-1 and TRBJ1-3, with 7 positions matching TRBD1. Trimming at V came to 2 bases and at J to 1 base, leaving 8 bases not matched to a gene. Germline loops: CDR1 DFQATT, CDR2 SNEGSKA (reference sequence). This CDR3 spans 16 amino acids. As DNA, the CDR3 is TGCAGTGCTAGACGACCGACAGGGCGTTCTGGAAACACCATATATTTT. Its protein is CSARRPTGRSGNTIYF.

This clonotype has more than one count but fewer than ten. The chain is built from TRBV7-9 and TRBJ2-4; 8 bases are a match to TRBD2. V trimming: 4 bases; J trimming: 5 bases; junction bases outside the gene matches: 7. The CDR3 spans 15 residues. Germline V gene sequence: CDR1 SEHNR, CDR2 FQNEAQ (reference sequence). As DNA, the CDR3 is TGTGCCAGCAGCTCCTCGGGACTAGGGGAAAACATTCAGTACTTC. This sequence encodes CASSSSGLGENIQYF. Full variable domain (rest looked up from reference TRBV7-9 and TRBJ2-4): DTGVSQNPRHKITKRGQNVTFRCDPISEHNRLYWYRQTLGQGPEFLTYFQNEAQLEKSRLLSDRFSAERPKGSFSTLEIQRTEQGDSAMYLCASSSSGLGENIQYFGAGTRLSVL.

This clonotype occurred a few times. This rearrangement joins TRBV21-1 to TRBJ1-2; the tabulated D call, TRBD1, remains unverified against the DNA. TRBV21-1 has pseudogene status. The CDR3 spans 15 residues. The CDR3 here is CASSKGQGRGNGYTF. The CDR3 DNA follows: TGTGCCAGCAGCAAGGGACAGGGAAGGGGGAATGGCTACACCTTC.

The rearrangement links TRBV5-4 to TRBJ2-1; TRBD2 aligns across 8 bases. Trimming cost V 6 bases and J 8 bases; bases outside gene matches: 13. This CDR3 has 15 residues. The germline V gene encodes CDR1 SGHNT and CDR2 YYREEE (reference sequence). For the CDR3, the DNA is TGTGCCAGCACCCCGGGGAGCGGGAGTCGGGATGAGCAGTTCTTC. This gives the protein CASTPGSGSRDEQFF. Using reference TRBV5-4 and TRBJ2-1 for the parts outside the CDR3, the full variable domain is ETGVTQSPTHLIKTRGQQVTLRCSSQSGHNTVSWYQQALGQGPQFIFQYYREEENGRGNFPPRFSGLQFPNYSSELNVNALELDDSALYLCASTPGSGSRDEQFFGPGTRLTVL.

This clonotype qualifies as medium-sized. This chain uses TRBV6-1 with TRBJ1-5; 7 bases are a match to TRBD1. This CDR3 contains 14 residues. V gave up 6 bases and J gave up 6 bases; unmatched junction bases: 8. The germline gives CDR1 MNHNS, CDR2 SASEGT. The CDR3 is CASRNDRVSQPQHF. In DNA, the CDR3 is TGTGCCAGCAGGAACGACAGGGTAAGTCAGCCCCAGCATTTT.

This clonotype is judged medium-sized. The chain recombines TRBV20-1 with TRBJ1-5; 7 bases agree with TRBD1. This CDR3 is built from 15 residues. Germline V gives CDR1 DFQATT, CDR2 SNEGSKA (reference sequence). The J segment lost 2 bases and the V segment lost 3 bases, leaving 7 bases of the junction unmatched. CDR3 nucleotide sequence: TGCAGTGCTAGCCAAGGGGGCGAGGGCAATCAGCCCCAGCATTTT. This codes for CSASQGGEGNQPQHF.

This chain joins TRBV20-1 and TRBJ2-7, with 7 bases identical to TRBD2. The CDR3 covers 14 residues. Germline-derived CDR1 and CDR2 are DFQATT and SNEGSKA (reference sequence). Trimming at V came to 6 bases and at J to 5 bases, leaving 13 bases not matched to a gene. CDR3 amino acids: CSARPGTTGDEQYF. The DNA for the CDR3 is TGCAGTGCCAGACCCGGGACTACGGGGGACGAGCAGTACTTC.

Only a few counts were recorded for this clonotype. The chain recombines TRBV14 with TRBJ1-5; possible D gene TRBD1, 5 bases. Trimming cost V 0 bases and J 1 base, with 10 bases left between them. Germline lookup yields CDR1 SGHDN and CDR2 FVKESK. CDR3 length: 16 residues. The chain's CDR3 is CASSQERKGSNQPQHF. The DNA of the CDR3 is TGTGCCAGCAGCCAAGAGAGGAAGGGGAGCAATCAGCCCCAGCATTTT.